Shown below are 25 T cell receptor beta chains from a single sample sequenced in a study of cytomegalovirus exposure and HLA in healthy donors. Here immunoSEQ multiplex PCR was the method, and the copy in TCRdb shows in-frame clones only, minus some. The repertoire consists of 100,000 to 150,000 clones, with 80% to 90% occurring once and the leading ten covering about 1.2%. The sequencing sample was made of PBMCs. The receptors were sampled from a woman between 18 and 30 years old in good health and CMV-seronegative.

The chain uses TRBV6-5 and TRBJ1-3; D gene unclear. Germline assignment: CDR1 MNHEY and CDR2 SVGAGI. Trimming took 2 bases from V and 8 from J, leaving 13 bases between them. This CDR3 has 14 amino acids. The CDR3 region is CASSYNLGRDTIYF. CDR3 in DNA: TGTGCCAGCAGTTACAACCTCGGCCGGGACACCATATATTTT.

V gene TRBV5-6 combines with J gene TRBJ2-7; TRBD1 aligns across 10 bases. CDR3 length: 14 residues. CDR1 and CDR2 from the germline V gene are SGHDT and YYEEEE. The V segment lost 5 bases and the J segment 3 bases; nucleotides outside the gene matches: 5. Here the CDR3 DNA reads TGTGCCAGCAGTCCGGGACAGGGGTTCTACGAGCAGTACTTC. Residues: CASSPGQGFYEQYF.

V usage is TRBV7-7 and J usage is TRBJ2-5; D possibly corresponds to TRBD1 (6 bases). V was cut by 5 bases and J by 3 bases, with 16 bases left in between. Germline CDR1 reads SSHAT; CDR2 reads FNYEAQ (reference sequence). The CDR3 extends over 15 amino acids. CDR3 DNA: TGTGCCAGCAGCCTGACAGGTCCAGGGAAAGAGACCCAGTACTTC. It specifies CASSLTGPGKETQYF.

This clone was detected only a few times. For the CDR3, the DNA is TGTGCCAGCAGCTCCCGGGGTATCTCTGGAAACACCATATATTTT. Translation gives CASSSRGISGNTIYF. V usage is TRBV7-9 and J usage is TRBJ1-3; D not resolved. The CDR3 length is 15 residues. The germline V gene encodes CDR1 SEHNR and CDR2 FQNEAQ (reference sequence). Between the trimmed V and J ends, which lost 4 bases and 0 bases, there was a span of 10 bases. The variable domain in full, with the rest retrieved from reference TRBV7-9 and TRBJ1-3, is DTGVSQNPRHKITKRGQNVTFRCDPISEHNRLYWYRQTLGQGPEFLTYFQNEAQLEKSRLLSDRFSAERPKGSFSTLEIQRTEQGDSAMYLCASSSRGISGNTIYFGEGSWLTVV.

This clone was counted a single time. The chain combines TRBV29-1 with TRBJ2-3, with 9 positions matching TRBD1. The trim removed 6 bases at V and 4 bases at J, leaving 2 bases unmatched. This CDR3 is 12 amino acids long. Germline V lookup: CDR1 SQVTM, CDR2 ANQGSEA. In DNA, the CDR3 is TGCAGCGTGACAGGGGGTCCAGATACGCAGTATTTT. Amino acids: CSVTGGPDTQYF.

The genes are TRBV7-9 and TRBJ1-1; no clear D. Germline loops: CDR1 SEHNR, CDR2 FQNEAQ (reference sequence). Trimming pared 1 base from V and 0 bases from J, leaving 12 bases between. The CDR3 is 16 amino acids. The CDR3 loop is CASSLEELDMNTEAFF. The CDR3 DNA reads as TGTGCCAGCAGCTTAGAGGAACTTGACATGAACACTGAAGCTTTCTTT.

In DNA form, the CDR3 reads TGTGCCAGCAGCTTGTCGGCAGCGGCAGATACGCAGTATTTT. Its protein product is CASSLSAAADTQYF. V usage is TRBV5-6 and J usage is TRBJ2-3, with a possible D match to TRBD2 (5 bases). The V end was cut by 1 base, the J end by 4 bases, with 10 bases between. Germline CDR1 reads SGHDT; CDR2 reads YYEEEE. The CDR3 is made up of 14 amino acids.

V and J are TRBV6-5 and TRBJ1-2; D possibly corresponds to TRBD1 (5 bases). Germline CDR1 is MNHEY and CDR2 is SVGAGI. Between the trimmed V and J ends, which lost 6 bases and 8 bases, there was a span of 10 bases. The CDR3 totals 11 residues. CDR3 nucleotide sequence: TGTGCCAGCAGGCCGGCAGGGGGCTACACCTTC. It translates to CASRPAGGYTF.

This clone was found once. V is TRBV10-2 and J is TRBJ2-2; TRBD1 agrees at 8 bases. The CDR3 has 13 amino acids. V shed 7 bases, J shed 6 bases, and the junction held 4 bases outside the gene matches. CDR1 WSHSY and CDR2 SAAADI come from the germline V gene. CDR3 bases: TGCGCCAGCACGGACAGGGTGGCCGGGGAGCTGTTTTTT. As protein: CASTDRVAGELFF.

The chain has TRBV7-3 and TRBJ1-1, with 8 bases lining up with TRBD1. From germline, CDR1 is SGHTA and CDR2 FQGTGA. The CDR3 consists of 15 residues. The trim removed 4 bases at V and 1 base at J, leaving 5 bases unmatched. CDR3 DNA: TGTGCCAGCAGCTCGCTAGACAGGGGGAACACTGAAGCTTTCTTT. Translated, it gives CASSSLDRGNTEAFF.

V and J are TRBV6-6 and TRBJ1-3; 9 bases agree with TRBD1. Germline V gene lookup returns CDR1 MNHNY and CDR2 SVGAGI (reference sequence). There are 15 residues in the CDR3. V was clipped by 5 bases and J by 4 bases; unmatched bases: 6. CDR3 protein: CASSLQGARGNTIYF. CDR3 sequence (DNA): TGTGCCAGCAGTCTACAGGGGGCGAGGGGAAACACCATATATTTT.

This chain joins TRBV2 and TRBJ1-6, with 10 nucleotides matching TRBD1. Germline V gene sequence: CDR1 SNHLY, CDR2 FYNNEI. Trimming cost V 8 bases and J 6 bases; bases outside gene matches: 4. The CDR3 sequence is 14 residues long. CDR3 nucleotide sequence: TGTGCCAGCCGCCGGGACAGGGGTAATTCACCCCTCCACTTT. Protein sequence: CASRRDRGNSPLHF.

J is TRBJ1-2 and V is TRBV5-8; TRBD1 matches at 8 bases. Germline CDR1 and CDR2: SGHTS and YDEGEE. V shed 4 bases and J 3 bases; nucleotides not matched to a gene: 5. The CDR3 loop spans 14 amino acids. The chain's CDR3 is CASSVTGVDYGYTF. CDR3 bases: TGTGCCAGCAGCGTGACAGGGGTAGACTATGGCTACACCTTC. Variable domain in full (rest from reference TRBV5-8 and TRBJ1-2): EAGVTQSPTHLIKTRGQQATLRCSPISGHTSVYWYQQALGLGLQFLLWYDEGEERNRGNFPPRFSGRQFPNYSSELNVNALELEDSALYLCASSVTGVDYGYTFGSGTRLTVV.

This clone was counted between two and nine times. The chain uses TRBV10-3 and TRBJ1-2, with D unclear. The ends were cut back, 2 bases at V and 5 bases at J, with 6 bases in the middle. The CDR3 sequence is 12 residues long. CDR1 and CDR2 from the germline V gene are ENHRY and SYGVKD. The CDR3 protein is CAISEAVYGYTF. The CDR3 DNA sequence: TGTGCCATCAGTGAGGCGGTTTATGGCTACACCTTC.

The chain combines TRBV4-1 with TRBJ2-7, with D perhaps TRBD1 (5 bases). V lost 5 bases to trimming and J lost 1 base, with 18 bases between them. CDR1 is MGHRA, CDR2 YSYEKL, per germline. The CDR3 is made up of 16 amino acids. CDR3 DNA: TGCGCCAGCAGCGAAAGATTGTCGGACACGTCCTACGAGCAGTACTTC. It translates to CASSERLSDTSYEQYF.

The chain uses TRBV2 and TRBJ1-2, with 7 bases matching TRBD1. Germline lookup yields CDR1 SNHLY and CDR2 FYNNEI. The trim removed 6 bases at V and 11 bases at J, leaving 12 bases unmatched. This CDR3 is 13 amino acids long. DNA of the CDR3: TGTGCCAGCAGCCTCAGAGGCAGGGGGAGTTACACCTTC. It yields the protein CASSLRGRGSYTF.

This chain joins TRBV5-1 and TRBJ2-2; 10 bases align to TRBD1. The CDR3 totals 16 residues. V shed 4 bases, J shed 6 bases, and the junction held 9 bases outside the gene matches. Germline-derived CDR1 and CDR2 are SGHRS and YFSETQ. The CDR3 here is CASSPTGQGKAGELFF. The CDR3 DNA reads TGCGCCAGCAGCCCGACGGGACAGGGGAAAGCCGGGGAGCTGTTTTTT.

This chain links TRBV5-5 with TRBJ1-6; D uncertain. CDR3 size: 15 residues. Germline V gene data show CDR1 as SGHKS and CDR2 as YYEKEE (reference sequence). The V end was cut by 0 bases, the J end by 4 bases, with 8 bases between. The CDR3 coding sequence is TGTGCCAGCAGCTTGGCGGGTCCGTATAATTCACCCCTCCACTTT. Translated: CASSLAGPYNSPLHF.

This clone was found once. The chain links TRBV20-1 to TRBJ2-5, with D unclear. This CDR3 spans 11 amino acids. V shed 6 bases and J shed 5 bases, with 10 bases lying between them. CDR1 is DFQATT and CDR2 is SNEGSKA in the germline V gene (reference sequence). DNA of the CDR3: TGCAGTGCAAATCCCTTGGAGACCCAGTACTTC. Protein: CSANPLETQYF.

The V call is TRBV6-1, the J call TRBJ2-7; perhaps TRBD2 as D (7 bases). Deletions cut 5 bases from V and 11 bases from J, with 16 bases between. CDR1 is MNHNS, CDR2 SASEGT, per germline. The CDR3 runs to 12 residues. The CDR3 sequence is CASSKGGVREYF. The CDR3 DNA is TGTGCCAGCAGTAAAGGGGGGGTAAGGGAGTACTTC.

This clone occurred once. The chain couples TRBV6-1 to TRBJ2-5; a weak D match, TRBD2 (5 bases). V shed 6 bases and J shed 4 bases, with 15 bases lying between them. Looked up from germline, CDR1 is MNHNS and CDR2 is SASEGT. The CDR3 has 14 amino acids. Here the CDR3 reads CASSDPEDSETQYF. DNA for the CDR3: TGTGCCAGCAGCGACCCGGAGGACTCAGAGACCCAGTACTTC.

The chain uses TRBV7-9 and TRBJ2-3; 9 nucleotides agree with TRBD1. The V and J ends lost 2 bases and 1 base, in that order; junction bases with no gene match: 7. Germline CDR1 reads SEHNR; CDR2 reads FQNEAQ (reference sequence). CDR3 length: 17 residues. The CDR3 sequence is CASSLWTGTGRTDTQYF. Written as DNA, the CDR3 is TGTGCCAGCAGCTTATGGACAGGGACAGGGCGCACAGATACGCAGTATTTT.

This clone came up a few times. This sequence joins TRBV2 and TRBJ1-2; no clear D. Germline assignment: CDR1 SNHLY and CDR2 FYNNEI. The CDR3 has 13 amino acids. With 2 bases removed from V and 3 bases from J, the gap between germline ends came to 7 bases. CDR3 DNA sequence: TGTGCCAGCAGTGAACTAAGCTACTATGGCTACACCTTC. Its protein is CASSELSYYGYTF. Full variable domain (outside the CDR3, taken from reference TRBV2 and TRBJ1-2): EPEVTQTPSHQVTQMGQEVILRCVPISNHLYFYWYRQILGQKVEFLVSFYNNEISEKSEIFDDQFSVERPDGSNFTLKIRSTKLEDSAMYFCASSELSYYGYTFGSGTRLTVV.

The chain has TRBV6-6 and TRBJ2-3; D unclear. Trimming cost V 7 bases and J 2 bases, with 10 bases left between them. This CDR3 is 13 amino acids long. CDR1 and CDR2 (germline): MNHNY, SVGAGI (reference sequence). CDR3 bases: TGTGCCAGCACTAGTCCTAACACAGATACGCAGTATTTT. This codes for CASTSPNTDTQYF.

The chain couples TRBV7-6 to TRBJ2-1; a weak D match, TRBD1 (5 bases). CDR1 SGHVS and CDR2 FNYEAQ come from the germline V gene. The CDR3 loop spans 12 amino acids. V lost 3 bases and J 10 bases, leaving 10 bases between the germline ends. The CDR3: CASSFGKGEQFF. The CDR3 nucleotides are TGTGCCAGCAGCTTTGGGAAGGGGGAGCAGTTCTTC.